Listed here are 17 T cell receptor beta chains from one sample, sequenced in a study of T cell responses to AZD1222 COVID-19 vaccine. Data came from immunoSEQ multiplex PCR; TCRdb stores just in-frame clones and leaves some out. The sample lists some 53,000 clones; roughly 86% were seen once. The specimen comprised peripheral blood, sampled 28 days after the second AZD1222 dose. The receptors were sampled from an adult who received the AZD1222 COVID-19 vaccine.

A few counts support this clone. The chain couples TRBV7-6 to TRBJ2-2; the match to TRBD1 covers 10 bases. This CDR3 comprises 15 residues. In germline, CDR1 is SGHVS, CDR2 FNYEAQ. The V gene end was trimmed by 5 bases and the J gene end by 5 bases; junction bases not matched to a gene: 5. The CDR3 spells CASSRLGQGTGELFF. DNA of the CDR3: TGTGCCAGCAGCCGGTTGGGACAGGGGACCGGGGAGCTGTTTTTT.

V gene TRBV6-2 or TRBV6-3 combines with J gene TRBJ1-1; maybe TRBD1 (5 bases). Trimming left V 6 bases short and J 4 bases short, with 18 bases between. The CDR3 runs to 15 residues. Germline loops: CDR1 MNHEY, CDR2 SVGEGT. The CDR3 region is CASSRMGTGGTEAFF. In nucleotides, the CDR3 is TGTGCCAGCAGCCGAATGGGGACGGGGGGCACTGAAGCTTTCTTT.

The CDR3, as DNA: TGTGCCAGCAGTTTGGTGGGGGACCCCTACGAGCAGTACTTC. It translates to CASSLVGDPYEQYF. The V call is TRBV28, the J call TRBJ2-7, with D possibly called TRBD1 or TRBD2 (5 bases each). The CDR3 extends over 14 amino acids. CDR1 is MDHEN and CDR2 is SYDVKM in the germline V gene. Deletions cut 3 bases from V and 2 bases from J, with 11 bases between.

The V call is TRBV7-9, the J call TRBJ1-4, with D uncertain. From germline, CDR1 is SEHNR and CDR2 FQNEAQ (reference sequence). The CDR3 is made up of 15 amino acids. Trimming took off 5 bases at V and 0 bases at J, with 10 bases between the two ends. The CDR3 is CASSKDGATNEKLFF. As DNA, the CDR3 is TGTGCCAGCAGCAAGGACGGCGCAACTAATGAAAAACTGTTTTTT.

The chain couples TRBV24-1 to TRBJ1-2; a possible D gene is TRBD1 (6 bases). The CDR3 sequence is 13 residues long. V lost 4 bases and J 6 bases, leaving 11 bases between the germline ends. Per the germline V gene, CDR1 is KGHDR and CDR2 is SFDVKD. For the CDR3, the DNA is TGTGCCACCAGTGAGCGGGGGCGCGATGGCTACACCTTC. It encodes CATSERGRDGYTF.

The chain has TRBV18 and TRBJ1-1; 7 bases are shared with TRBD1. Germline trimming cut 6 bases from V and 4 bases from J; bases unmatched to any gene: 11. CDR3 length equals 15 residues. Germline CDR1 KGHSH, CDR2 LQKENI. The CDR3 DNA sequence: TGTGCCAGCTCTCCGGGACAGAGACGGGGCACTGAAGCTTTCTTT. Translation: CASSPGQRRGTEAFF. Full variable domain (remainder filled in from reference TRBV18 and TRBJ1-1): NAGVMQNPRHLVRRRGQEARLRCSPMKGHSHVYWYRQLPEEGLKFMVYLQKENIIDESGMPKERFSAEFPKEGPSILRIQQVVRGDSAAYFCASSPGQRRGTEAFFGQGTRLTVV.

The rearrangement links TRBV29-1 to TRBJ1-2; the D is unclear. CDR1 and CDR2 (germline): SQVTM, ANQGSEA. V was clipped by 3 bases and J by 5 bases, with 16 bases between them. This CDR3 comprises 14 residues. The CDR3 spells CSVDRRTPGYGYTF. In DNA, the CDR3 is TGCAGCGTTGACAGGCGGACCCCGGGGTATGGCTACACCTTC.

This chain joins TRBV6-1 and TRBJ2-4; D possibly corresponds to TRBD2 (7 bases). Germline V CDR1 and CDR2: MNHNS, SASEGT. This CDR3 spans 15 amino acids. V lost 3 bases and J 1 base, leaving 10 bases between the germline ends. DNA of the CDR3: TGTGCCAGCAGTGAGGGGGGGCGCGCCAAAAACATTCAGTACTTC. This encodes CASSEGGRAKNIQYF.

This clone came up a few times. Here the CDR3 reads CASSLWTSGDNEQFF. In DNA form, the CDR3 reads TGTGCCAGCAGCCTGTGGACTAGCGGAGACAATGAGCAGTTCTTC. The rearrangement joins TRBV7-2 to TRBJ2-1; TRBD2 matches 10 bases. With V trimmed by 5 bases and J by 5 bases, 6 bases remained unmatched. CDR1 and CDR2 from the germline V gene are SGHTA and FQGNSA. This CDR3 contains 15 residues.

The chain couples TRBV3-1 (or the pseudogene TRBV3-2) to TRBJ1-6, with 7 positions matching TRBD1. This CDR3 is 15 amino acids long. CDR1 is LGHDT, CDR2 YNNKEL, per germline (reference sequence). V gave up 2 bases and J gave up 7 bases; unmatched junction bases: 5. The CDR3 protein is CASSQRGQPNSPLHF. CDR3 DNA: TGTGCCAGCAGCCAACGGGGACAGCCGAATTCACCCCTCCACTTT.

This rearrangement joins TRBV18 to TRBJ2-7; D might be TRBD1 or TRBD2, each matching 5 bases. V lost 4 bases and J 0 bases, leaving 13 bases between the germline ends. The CDR3 loop spans 15 amino acids. The germline V gene has CDR1 KGHSH and CDR2 LQKENI. CDR3 region: CASSRSGTGSYEQYF. Written as DNA, the CDR3 is TGTGCCAGCTCACGGTCCGGGACCGGCTCCTACGAGCAGTACTTC.

The V gene is TRBV5-4, the J gene TRBJ2-3, with 11 bases fitting TRBD2. The junction had 10 bases not matched to a gene; V was cut back by 4 bases and J by 6 bases. Germline V gene sequence: CDR1 SGHNT, CDR2 YYREEE (reference sequence). The CDR3 spans 16 residues. DNA of the CDR3: TGTGCCAGCAGCCAGATAGCGGGAGGGATCGGGGATACGCAGTATTTT. Translation: CASSQIAGGIGDTQYF.

The rearrangement joins TRBV6-5 to TRBJ2-7; 8 bases align to TRBD1. The germline V gene encodes CDR1 MNHEY and CDR2 SVGAGI. The J segment lost 3 bases and the V segment lost 6 bases, leaving 7 bases of the junction unmatched. This CDR3 contains 14 residues. DNA of the CDR3: TGTGCCAGCAGGCCCGGGACAGGCCTCTACGAGCAGTACTTC. Its protein product is CASRPGTGLYEQYF.

The rearrangement links TRBV14 to TRBJ2-7; D is unclear. This CDR3 has 13 residues. V lost 1 base and J 6 bases, leaving 10 bases between the germline ends. Germline CDR1 is SGHDN and CDR2 is FVKESK. Here the CDR3 DNA reads TGTGCCAGCAGCCAAGGACTTATCGGCGAGCAGTACTTC. It translates to CASSQGLIGEQYF.

The chain has TRBV28 and TRBJ2-5; D is unclear. Deletions cut 3 bases from V and 2 bases from J, with 10 bases between. There are 14 residues in the CDR3. CDR1 and CDR2 (germline): MDHEN, SYDVKM. The CDR3 nucleotides are TGTGCCAGCAGTTTTATCGGGCAGCAAGAGACCCAGTACTTC. Protein product: CASSFIGQQETQYF.

This chain connects TRBV5-4 to TRBJ1-4, with 8 bases that match TRBD1. The length of the CDR3 is 16 residues. Germline CDR1 is SGHNT and CDR2 is YYREEE (reference sequence). The J segment lost 2 bases and the V segment lost 4 bases, leaving 7 bases of the junction unmatched. The CDR3 bases are TGTGCCAGCAGCGTAAACAGGGGGGCGACTAATGAAAAACTGTTTTTT. This codes for CASSVNRGATNEKLFF.

V usage is TRBV28 and J usage is TRBJ2-4, with TRBD1 as a possible D gene (6 bases). CDR1 is MDHEN and CDR2 is SYDVKM in the germline V gene. The ends were cut back, 2 bases at V and 0 bases at J, with 17 bases in the middle. The CDR3 is made up of 18 amino acids. CDR3 amino acids: CASSLGLTGTIAKNIQYF. The CDR3 DNA follows: TGTGCCAGCAGTTTAGGGTTAACAGGGACCATAGCCAAAAACATTCAGTACTTC.